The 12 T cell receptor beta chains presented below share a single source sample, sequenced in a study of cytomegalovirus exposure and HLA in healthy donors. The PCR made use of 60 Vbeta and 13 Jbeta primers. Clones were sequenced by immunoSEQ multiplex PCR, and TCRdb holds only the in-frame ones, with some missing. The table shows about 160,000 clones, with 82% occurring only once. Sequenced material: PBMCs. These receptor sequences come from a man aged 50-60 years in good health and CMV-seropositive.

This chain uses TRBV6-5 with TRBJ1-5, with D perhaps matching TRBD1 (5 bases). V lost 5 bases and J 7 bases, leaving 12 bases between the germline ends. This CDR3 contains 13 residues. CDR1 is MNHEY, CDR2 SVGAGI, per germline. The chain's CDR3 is CASSAGSGQPQHF. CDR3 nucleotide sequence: TGTGCCAGCAGTGCAGGGTCGGGCCAGCCCCAGCATTTT.

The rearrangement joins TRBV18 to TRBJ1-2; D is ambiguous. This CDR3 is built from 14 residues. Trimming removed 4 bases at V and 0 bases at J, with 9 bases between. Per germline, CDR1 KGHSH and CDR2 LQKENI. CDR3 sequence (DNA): TGTGCCAGCTCACGCGATCTTGCTAACTATGGCTACACCTTC. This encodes CASSRDLANYGYTF.

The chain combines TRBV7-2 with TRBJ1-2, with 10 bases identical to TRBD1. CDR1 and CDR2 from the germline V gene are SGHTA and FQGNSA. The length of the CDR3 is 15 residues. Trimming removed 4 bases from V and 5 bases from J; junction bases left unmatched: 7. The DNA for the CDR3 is TGTGCCAGCAGCTCAGGACAGGGGGGTGGGTATGGCTACACCTTC. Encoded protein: CASSSGQGGGYGYTF.

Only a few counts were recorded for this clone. CDR3 sequence reads: CASSYLGQGIYEQYF. In DNA, the CDR3 is TGTGCCAGCAGTTACCTAGGACAGGGGATCTACGAGCAGTACTTC. The chain has TRBV6-5 and TRBJ2-7; TRBD1 matches 9 bases. Germline loops: CDR1 MNHEY, CDR2 SVGAGI. J was trimmed by 3 bases and V by 2 bases; bases with no gene match: 5. CDR3 size: 15 residues.

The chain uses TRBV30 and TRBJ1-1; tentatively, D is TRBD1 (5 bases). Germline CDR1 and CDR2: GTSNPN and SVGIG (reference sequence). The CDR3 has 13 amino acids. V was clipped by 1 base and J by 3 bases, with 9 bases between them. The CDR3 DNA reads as TGTGCCTGGAGTGCCGGGGGGGACACTGAAGCTTTCTTT. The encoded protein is CAWSAGGDTEAFF.

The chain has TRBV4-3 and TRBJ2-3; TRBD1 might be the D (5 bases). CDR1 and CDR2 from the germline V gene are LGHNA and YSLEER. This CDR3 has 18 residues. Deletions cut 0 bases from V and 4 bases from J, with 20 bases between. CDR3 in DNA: TGCGCCAGCAGCCAAGATGGGCAGGGTGTGTTTTCACCAGATACGCAGTATTTT. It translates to CASSQDGQGVFSPDTQYF.

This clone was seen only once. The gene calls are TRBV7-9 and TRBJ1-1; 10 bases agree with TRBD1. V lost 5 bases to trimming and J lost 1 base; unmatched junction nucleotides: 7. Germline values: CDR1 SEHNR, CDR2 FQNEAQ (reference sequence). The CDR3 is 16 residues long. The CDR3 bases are TGTGCCAGCAGCCCACCGGGACAGGGGAAGAACACTGAAGCTTTCTTT. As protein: CASSPPGQGKNTEAFF.

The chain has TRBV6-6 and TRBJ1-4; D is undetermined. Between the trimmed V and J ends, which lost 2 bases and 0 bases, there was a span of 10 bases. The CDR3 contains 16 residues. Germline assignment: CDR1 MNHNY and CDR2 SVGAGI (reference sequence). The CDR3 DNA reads TGTGCCAGCAGTTACACCTCAGTTGCAACTAATGAAAAACTGTTTTTT. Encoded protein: CASSYTSVATNEKLFF.

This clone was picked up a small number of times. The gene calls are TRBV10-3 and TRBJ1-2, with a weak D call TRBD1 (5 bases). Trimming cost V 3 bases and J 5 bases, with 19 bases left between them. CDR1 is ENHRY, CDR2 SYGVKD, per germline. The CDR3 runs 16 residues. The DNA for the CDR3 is TGTGCCATCAGTGACCCCAGCTACGGGGGGTTTTATGGCTACACCTTC. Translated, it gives CAISDPSYGGFYGYTF.

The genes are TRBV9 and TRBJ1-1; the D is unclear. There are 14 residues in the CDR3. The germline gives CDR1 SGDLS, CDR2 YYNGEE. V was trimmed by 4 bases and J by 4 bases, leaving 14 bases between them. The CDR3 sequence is CASSPAQVTTEAFF. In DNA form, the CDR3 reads TGTGCCAGCAGCCCAGCCCAGGTGACCACTGAAGCTTTCTTT. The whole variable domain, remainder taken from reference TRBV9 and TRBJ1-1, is DSGVTQTPKHLITATGQRVTLRCSPRSGDLSVYWYQQSLDQGLQFLIQYYNGEERAKGNILERFSAQQFPDLHSELNLSSLELGDSALYFCASSPAQVTTEAFFGQGTRLTVV.

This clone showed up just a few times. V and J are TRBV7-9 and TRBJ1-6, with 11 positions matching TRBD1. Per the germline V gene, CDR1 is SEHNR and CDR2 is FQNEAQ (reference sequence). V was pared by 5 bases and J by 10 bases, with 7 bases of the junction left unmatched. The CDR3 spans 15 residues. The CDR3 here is CASSLSGTGGSPLHF. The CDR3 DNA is TGTGCCAGCAGCCTGTCGGGGACAGGGGGGTCACCCCTCCACTTT.

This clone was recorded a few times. CDR3 DNA sequence: TGTGCCAGCAGTTTATATAGCGACTCCTACGAGCAGTACTTC. Translating it yields CASSLYSDSYEQYF. The J gene is TRBJ2-7, the V gene TRBV27; D perhaps matches TRBD2 (5 bases). This CDR3 region has 14 residues. Germline V gives CDR1 MNHEY, CDR2 SMNVEV (reference sequence). V was trimmed by 1 base and J by 0 bases, leaving 7 bases between them.